Each of the 15 T cell receptor beta chains below was sequenced from the same sample in a study of OX40 agonist ivuxolimab in advanced cancers. Library generation was performed with the immunoSEQ multiplex PCR assay. As stored in TCRdb, this immuneACCESS dataset retains in-frame rearrangements with V and J assigned. A fraction of the clones does not appear; measured against another copy, unresolved V genes explain less than half of the discrepancy, and the remainder lacks a known reason. Recorded for this sample are tens of thousands of clones; roughly four fifths of them occurred a single time. The ten top clones hold 5.5% of the sample. The source was CD4+ or CD8+ T cells sorted from blood, collected in a trial of the OX40 agonist ivuxolimab. Source of these receptors: an adult with an advanced solid tumor such as melanoma, head and neck, liver or kidney cancer.

The chain couples TRBV4-3 to TRBJ2-1; TRBD2 matches 14 bases. This CDR3 comprises 17 residues. Trimming at V came to 4 bases and at J to 0 bases, leaving 2 bases not matched to a gene. CDR1 and CDR2 from the germline V gene are LGHNA and YSLEER. The CDR3 spells CASSPGTSGSSYNEQFF. The CDR3 bases are TGCGCCAGCAGCCCCGGGACTAGCGGGAGCTCCTACAATGAGCAGTTCTTC.

This sequence joins TRBV5-1 and TRBJ2-1, with 11 positions matching TRBD1. V was pared by 4 bases and J by 3 bases, with 12 bases of the junction left unmatched. The CDR3 totals 18 residues. Germline loops: CDR1 SGHRS, CDR2 YFSETQ. The CDR3: CASSPGQGGLADYNEQFF. The CDR3 DNA is TGCGCCAGCAGCCCGGGACAGGGGGGCCTAGCGGACTACAATGAGCAGTTCTTC.

This chain's CDR3 is CASRGTGTTGLYF. The CDR3 bases are TGTGCCAGCAGGGGGACAGGGACAACCGGATTGTACTTC. The chain combines TRBV6-5 with TRBJ2-5; 9 bases map to TRBD1. J lost 13 bases, V lost 6 bases, and 12 bases had no gene match. This CDR3 has 13 amino acids. Germline-derived CDR1 and CDR2 are MNHEY and SVGAGI.

This clone was counted once. The chain is built from TRBV28 and TRBJ2-6; the D gene could be TRBD1 or TRBD2 (5 bases each). The germline V and J ends were trimmed by 5 bases and 4 bases, with 27 bases remaining between them. The CDR3 has 20 residues. The germline V gene encodes CDR1 MDHEN and CDR2 SYDVKM. CDR3 coding DNA: TGTGCCAGCAGTGACCGACAGAAGACCTTTGGGGGATCCGGGGCCAACGTCCTGACTTTC. This translates into CASSDRQKTFGGSGANVLTF.

V and J are TRBV5-1 and TRBJ2-3, with 7 bases identical to TRBD1. The CDR3 extends over 15 amino acids. Germline-derived CDR1 and CDR2 are SGHRS and YFSETQ. V trimming: 0 bases; J trimming: 2 bases; junction bases outside the gene matches: 3. The CDR3 loop reads CASSLGQGVTDTQYF. CDR3 coding DNA: TGCGCCAGCAGCTTGGGGCAGGGGGTCACAGATACGCAGTATTTT.

The rearrangement joins TRBV5-6 to TRBJ1-3; D is ambiguous. Per the germline V gene, CDR1 is SGHDT and CDR2 is YYEEEE. Trimming took off 1 base at V and 0 bases at J, with 8 bases between the two ends. The CDR3 has 15 amino acids. CDR3 residues: CASSLFQISGNTIYF. In nucleotides, the CDR3 is TGTGCCAGCAGCTTGTTCCAGATCTCTGGAAACACCATATATTTT.

This clone was observed a few times. The sample holds other DNA sequences that translate to the same CDR3. V and J are TRBV7-2 and TRBJ2-2; 11 bases fit TRBD1. V trimming: 0 bases; J trimming: 5 bases; junction bases outside the gene matches: 2. The germline gives CDR1 SGHTA, CDR2 FQGNSA. The CDR3 totals 16 residues. DNA for the CDR3: TGTGCCAGCAGCTTAGCCGGGACAGGGGGTACCGGGGAGCTGTTTTTT. Translated: CASSLAGTGGTGELFF.

This chain links TRBV7-9 with TRBJ2-1; 8 bases match TRBD2. The germline gives CDR1 SEHNR, CDR2 FQNEAQ (reference sequence). V shed 5 bases and J 7 bases; nucleotides not matched to a gene: 7. The CDR3 extends over 14 amino acids. The DNA of the CDR3 is TGTGCCAGCAGCCCGGCGGCTAGCGGGAATGAGCAGTTCTTC. Translated, it gives CASSPAASGNEQFF.

This clone was observed a few times. This sequence joins TRBV2 and TRBJ1-5; possible D gene TRBD1, 6 bases. This CDR3 comprises 12 residues. The germline CDR1 and CDR2 sequences are SNHLY and FYNNEI. V was pared by 7 bases and J by 7 bases, with 11 bases between. CDR3 bases: TGTGCCAGCAAAACAGGGCGCCAGCCCCAGCATTTT. The encoded protein is CASKTGRQPQHF.

The chain combines TRBV4-3 with TRBJ2-1; unclear D gene. Germline V gene sequence: CDR1 LGHNA, CDR2 YSLEER. Trimming left V 4 bases short and J 4 bases short, with 17 bases between. The CDR3 spans 16 residues. The CDR3 here is CASSPTPPGQYNEQFF. The CDR3 DNA reads as TGCGCCAGCAGCCCAACCCCCCCCGGTCAGTACAATGAGCAGTTCTTC.

The chain employs TRBV4-3 and TRBJ2-7; D possibly corresponds to TRBD2 (6 bases). Trimming stripped 4 bases from V and 2 bases from J, with 12 bases between. CDR3 length: 14 amino acids. CDR1 is LGHNA, CDR2 YSLEER, per germline. This CDR3 reads CASSRRVDTYEQYF. The CDR3 DNA reads TGCGCCAGCAGCCGGAGGGTCGATACCTACGAGCAGTACTTC.

V gene TRBV28 combines with J gene TRBJ1-5; no reliable D call. The CDR3 extends over 15 amino acids. Germline CDR1 and CDR2: MDHEN and SYDVKM. V lost 9 bases and J lost 4, with 19 bases in between. CDR3 in amino acids: CASHGGWGANQPQHF. The CDR3 DNA sequence: TGTGCCAGTCACGGAGGATGGGGAGCGAATCAGCCCCAGCATTTT.

This chain uses TRBV27 with TRBJ1-1; D not resolved. CDR1 and CDR2 (germline): MNHEY, SMNVEV (reference sequence). Trimming removed 5 bases at V and 4 bases at J, with 11 bases between. This CDR3 has 13 amino acids. The CDR3 nucleotides are TGTGCCAGCAGTCCTCAGAGACGCACTGAAGCTTTCTTT. Its protein is CASSPQRRTEAFF.

The V call is TRBV5-4, the J call TRBJ2-2, with D unclear. This CDR3 is built from 11 residues. In germline, CDR1 is SGHNT, CDR2 YYREEE (reference sequence). V lost 2 bases, J lost 7 bases, and 3 bases lay in between. The CDR3 loop is CASSLSGELFF. The CDR3 coding sequence is TGTGCCAGCAGCTTAAGCGGGGAGCTGTTTTTT. Supplemented by reference TRBV5-4 and TRBJ2-2, the full variable domain reads ETGVTQSPTHLIKTRGQQVTLRCSSQSGHNTVSWYQQALGQGPQFIFQYYREEENGRGNFPPRFSGLQFPNYSSELNVNALELDDSALYLCASSLSGELFFGEGSRLTVL.

V is TRBV5-1 and J is TRBJ1-2; 11 bases align to TRBD1. The CDR3 covers 14 residues. Germline V CDR1 and CDR2: SGHRS, YFSETQ. J gave up 6 bases and V 4 bases, and 5 bases lay outside the gene matches. In DNA form, the CDR3 reads TGCGCCAGCAGCGTGGACAGGGGGCATAATGGCTACACCTTC. Protein: CASSVDRGHNGYTF.